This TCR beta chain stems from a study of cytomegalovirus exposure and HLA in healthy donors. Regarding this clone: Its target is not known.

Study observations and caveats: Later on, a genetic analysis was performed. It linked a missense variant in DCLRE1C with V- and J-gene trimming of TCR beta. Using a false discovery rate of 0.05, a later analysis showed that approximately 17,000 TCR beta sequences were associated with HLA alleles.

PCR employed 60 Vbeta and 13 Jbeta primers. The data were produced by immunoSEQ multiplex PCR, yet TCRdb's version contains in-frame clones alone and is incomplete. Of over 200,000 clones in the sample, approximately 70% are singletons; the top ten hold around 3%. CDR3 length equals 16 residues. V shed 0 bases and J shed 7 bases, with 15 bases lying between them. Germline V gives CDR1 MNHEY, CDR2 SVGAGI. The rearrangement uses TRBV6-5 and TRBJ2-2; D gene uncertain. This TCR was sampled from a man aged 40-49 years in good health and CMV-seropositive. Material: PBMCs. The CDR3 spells CASSYSNEDARGELFF. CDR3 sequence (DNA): TGTGCCAGCAGTTACTCTAATGAGGATGCGCGCGGGGAGCTGTTTTTT.